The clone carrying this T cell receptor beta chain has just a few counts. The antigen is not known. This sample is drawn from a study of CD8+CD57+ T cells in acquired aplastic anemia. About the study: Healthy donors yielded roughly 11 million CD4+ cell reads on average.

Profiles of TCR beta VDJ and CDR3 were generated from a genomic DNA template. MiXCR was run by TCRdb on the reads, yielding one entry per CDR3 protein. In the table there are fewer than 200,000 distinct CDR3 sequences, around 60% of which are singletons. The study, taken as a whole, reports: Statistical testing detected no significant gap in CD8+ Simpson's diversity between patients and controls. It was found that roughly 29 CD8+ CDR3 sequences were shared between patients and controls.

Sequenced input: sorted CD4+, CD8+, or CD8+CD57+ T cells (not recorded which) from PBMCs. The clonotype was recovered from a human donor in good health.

The CDR3 bases are TGTGCCATCAGTGGGACCAGCTACGAGCAGTACTTC. It yields the protein CAISGTSYEQYF. The chain is built from TRBV10-3 and TRBJ2-7; no clear D. The CDR3 extends over 12 amino acids. Between the trimmed V and J ends, which lost 4 bases and 3 bases, there was a span of 7 bases. CDR1 is ENHRY and CDR2 is SYGVKD in the germline V gene.